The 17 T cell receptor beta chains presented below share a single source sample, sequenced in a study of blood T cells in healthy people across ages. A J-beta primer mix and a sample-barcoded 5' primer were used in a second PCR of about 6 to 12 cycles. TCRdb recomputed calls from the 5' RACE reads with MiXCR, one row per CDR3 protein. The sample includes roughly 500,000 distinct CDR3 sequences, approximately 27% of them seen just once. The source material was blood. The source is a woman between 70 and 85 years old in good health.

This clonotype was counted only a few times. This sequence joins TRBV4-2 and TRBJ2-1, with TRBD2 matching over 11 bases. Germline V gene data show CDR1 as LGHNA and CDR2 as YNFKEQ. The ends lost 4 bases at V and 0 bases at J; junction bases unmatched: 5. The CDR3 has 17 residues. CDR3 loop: CASSLVSGGGSYNEQFF. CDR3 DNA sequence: TGTGCCAGCAGCCTCGTTAGCGGGGGGGGCTCCTACAATGAGCAGTTCTTC.

The CDR3 spells CASSLEPREQFF. In DNA, the CDR3 is TGTGCCAGCAGCTTAGAACCGCGTGAGCAGTTCTTC. The chain couples TRBV7-9 to TRBJ2-1, with D unresolved. CDR1 and CDR2 (germline): SEHNR, FQNEAQ (reference sequence). This CDR3 spans 12 amino acids. V was cut by 1 base and J by 9 bases, with 7 bases left in between.

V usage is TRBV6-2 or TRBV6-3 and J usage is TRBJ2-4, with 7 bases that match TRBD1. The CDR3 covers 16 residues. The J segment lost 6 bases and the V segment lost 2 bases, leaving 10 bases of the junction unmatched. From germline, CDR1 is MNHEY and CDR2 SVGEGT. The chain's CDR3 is CASSYLPQGSGNIQYF. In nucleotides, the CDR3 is TGTGCCAGCAGTTACCTCCCACAGGGGTCGGGAAACATTCAGTACTTC.

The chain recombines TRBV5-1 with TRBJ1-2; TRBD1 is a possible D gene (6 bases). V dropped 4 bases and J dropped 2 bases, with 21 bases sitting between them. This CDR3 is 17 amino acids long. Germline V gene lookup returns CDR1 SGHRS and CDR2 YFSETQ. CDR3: CASSRLGRGTENYGYTF. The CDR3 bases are TGCGCCAGCAGCCGCCTGGGTAGGGGGACCGAAAACTATGGCTACACCTTC.

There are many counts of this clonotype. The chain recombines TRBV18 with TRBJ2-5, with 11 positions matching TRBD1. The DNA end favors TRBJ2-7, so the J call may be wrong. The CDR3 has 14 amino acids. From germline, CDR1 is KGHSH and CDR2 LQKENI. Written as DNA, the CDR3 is TGTGCCAGCTCCCCGGGACAGGGGGTCTACGAGCAGTACTTC. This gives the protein CASSPGQGVYEQYF.

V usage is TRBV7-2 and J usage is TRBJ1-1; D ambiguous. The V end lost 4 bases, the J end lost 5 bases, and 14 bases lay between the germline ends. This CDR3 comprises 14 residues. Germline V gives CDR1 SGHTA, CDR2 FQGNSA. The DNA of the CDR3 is TGTGCCAGCAGCTCTCAGTCGAGAGGGACTGAAGCTTTCTTT. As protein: CASSSQSRGTEAFF.

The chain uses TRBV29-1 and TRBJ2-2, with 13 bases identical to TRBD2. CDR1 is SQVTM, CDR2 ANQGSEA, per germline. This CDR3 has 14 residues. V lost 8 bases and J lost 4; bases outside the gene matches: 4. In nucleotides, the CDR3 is TGCAGCTCAAGACTAGCGGGGGGCACCGGGGAGCTGTTTTTT. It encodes CSSRLAGGTGELFF.

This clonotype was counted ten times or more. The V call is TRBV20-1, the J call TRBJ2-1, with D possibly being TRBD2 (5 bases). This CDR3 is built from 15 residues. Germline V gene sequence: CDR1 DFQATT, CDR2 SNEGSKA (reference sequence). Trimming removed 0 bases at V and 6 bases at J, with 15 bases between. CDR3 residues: CSARDPSRVINEQFF. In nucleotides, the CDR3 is TGCAGTGCTAGAGATCCCTCGCGGGTAATCAATGAGCAGTTCTTC.

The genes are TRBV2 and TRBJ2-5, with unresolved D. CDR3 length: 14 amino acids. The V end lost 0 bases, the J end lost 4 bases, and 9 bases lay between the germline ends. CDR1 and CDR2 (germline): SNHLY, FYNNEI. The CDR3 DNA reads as TGTGCCAGCAGTGAAGCAACCCCAGCAGAGACCCAGTACTTC. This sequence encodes CASSEATPAETQYF.

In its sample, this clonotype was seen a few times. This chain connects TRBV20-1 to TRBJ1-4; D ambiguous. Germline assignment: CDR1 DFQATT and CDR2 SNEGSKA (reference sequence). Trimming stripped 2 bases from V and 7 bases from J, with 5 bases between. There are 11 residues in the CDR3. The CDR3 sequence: CSARIGEKLFF. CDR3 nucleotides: TGCAGTGCTAGAATCGGTGAAAAACTGTTTTTT.

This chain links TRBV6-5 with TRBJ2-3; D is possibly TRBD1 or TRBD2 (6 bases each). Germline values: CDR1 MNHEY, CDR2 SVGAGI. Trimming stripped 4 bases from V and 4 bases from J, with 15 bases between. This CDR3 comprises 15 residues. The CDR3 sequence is CASSSQGRYADTQYF. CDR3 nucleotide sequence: TGTGCCAGCAGTTCTCAGGGGAGGTACGCAGATACGCAGTATTTT.

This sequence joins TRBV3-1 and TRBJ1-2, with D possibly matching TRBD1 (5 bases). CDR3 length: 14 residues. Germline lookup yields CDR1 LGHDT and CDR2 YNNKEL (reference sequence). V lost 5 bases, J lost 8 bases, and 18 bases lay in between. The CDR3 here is CASSEEGLGEGYTF. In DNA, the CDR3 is TGTGCCAGCAGCGAGGAGGGTTTAGGGGAAGGCTACACCTTC.

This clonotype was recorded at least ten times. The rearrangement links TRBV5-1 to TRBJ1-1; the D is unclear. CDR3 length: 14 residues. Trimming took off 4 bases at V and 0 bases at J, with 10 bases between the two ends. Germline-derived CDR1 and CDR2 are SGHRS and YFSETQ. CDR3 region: CASSLGEMNTEAFF. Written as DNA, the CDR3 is TGCGCCAGCAGCCTTGGGGAAATGAACACTGAAGCTTTCTTT.

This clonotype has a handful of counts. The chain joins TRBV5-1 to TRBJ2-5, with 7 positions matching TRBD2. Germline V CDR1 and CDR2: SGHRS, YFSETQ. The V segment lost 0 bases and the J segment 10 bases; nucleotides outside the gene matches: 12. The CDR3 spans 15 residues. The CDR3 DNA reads TGCGCCAGCAGCTTGGATGACCAGCTCGGGGGGATCCAGTACTTC. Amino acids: CASSLDDQLGGIQYF.

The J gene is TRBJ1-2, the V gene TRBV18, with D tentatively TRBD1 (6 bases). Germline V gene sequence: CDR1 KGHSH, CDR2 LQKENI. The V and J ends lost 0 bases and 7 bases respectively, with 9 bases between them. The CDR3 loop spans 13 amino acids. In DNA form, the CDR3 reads TGTGCCAGCTCACCACCGCCGGGGGCTGGCTACACCTTC. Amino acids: CASSPPPGAGYTF.

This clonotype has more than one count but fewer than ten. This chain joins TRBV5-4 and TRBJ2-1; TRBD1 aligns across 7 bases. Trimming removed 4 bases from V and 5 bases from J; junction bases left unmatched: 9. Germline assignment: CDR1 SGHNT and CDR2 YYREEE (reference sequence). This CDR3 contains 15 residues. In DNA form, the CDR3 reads TGTGCCAGCAGCCGCGCTATTACAGGGGACAATGAGCAGTTCTTC. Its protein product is CASSRAITGDNEQFF. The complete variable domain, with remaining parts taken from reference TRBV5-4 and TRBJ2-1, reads ETGVTQSPTHLIKTRGQQVTLRCSSQSGHNTVSWYQQALGQGPQFIFQYYREEENGRGNFPPRFSGLQFPNYSSELNVNALELDDSALYLCASSRAITGDNEQFFGPGTRLTVL.

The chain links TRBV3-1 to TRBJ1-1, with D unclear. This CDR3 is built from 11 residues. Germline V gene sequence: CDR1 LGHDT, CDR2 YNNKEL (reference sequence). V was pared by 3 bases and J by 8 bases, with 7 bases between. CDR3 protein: CASSQSHEAFF. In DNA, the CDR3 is TGTGCCAGCAGCCAGAGCCACGAAGCTTTCTTT.